This entry lists 21 T cell receptor beta chains sequenced from one sample in a study of CXCR3-negative and CXCR3-positive naive CD8 T cells. With UMI labels, 5' RACE was used to prepare the TRB cDNA libraries. TCRdb derives one entry per CDR3 protein from the 5' RACE reads, leaving out DNA. The sample data list about 8,000 distinct CDR3 sequences. Material for sequencing was naive CXCR3- CD8+ T cells from blood. Subset of the sample: CD45RO-CCR7+CD27+CD95- naive CD8+ T cells lacking CXCR3 (TNR3-). These TCRs come from a human donor in good health. Some clones in this sample may be carry-over from other donors' samples.

This clonotype is medium-sized by frequency. The chain employs TRBV29-1 and TRBJ2-1; the TCRdb D gene call, TRBD2, has no DNA to confirm it. The germline gives CDR1 SQVTM, CDR2 ANQGSEA. There are 15 residues in the CDR3. The CDR3 region is CSVEEELAAYNEQFF.

V and J are TRBV29-1 and TRBJ1-2. The CDR3 totals 11 residues. CDR1 is SQVTM and CDR2 is ANQGSEA in the germline V gene. The CDR3 loop reads CSVPTGGGYTF.

The rearrangement joins TRBV29-1 to TRBJ1-2; TCRdb calls TRBD1, which cannot be checked without DNA. CDR1 is SQVTM, CDR2 ANQGSEA, per germline. The CDR3 is made up of 14 amino acids. The CDR3 reads CSVGGQSTNYGYTF.

This clonotype is classed as medium-sized by frequency. The CDR3 spells CASSGGSSYEQYF. The genes are TRBV6-1 and TRBJ2-7. The CDR3 loop spans 13 amino acids. Germline CDR1 and CDR2: MNHNS and SASEGT.

This clonotype is labeled medium-sized (0.01 to 0.1%) based on frequency. This chain joins TRBV3-1 and TRBJ2-2; TCRdb gives TRBD2 as the D gene, but with no DNA this cannot be confirmed. CDR1 is LGHDT and CDR2 is YNNKEL in the germline V gene (reference sequence). CDR3 length: 14 residues. CDR3: CASSQVEATGELFF.

The V and J genes are TRBV28 and TRBJ2-5; TCRdb's assignment of TRBD1 cannot be checked, as there is no DNA. CDR3 size: 13 residues. Germline V gene sequence: CDR1 MDHEN, CDR2 SYDVKM. The CDR3: CASIPTVQGPQYF.

This chain uses TRBV25-1 with TRBJ2-7; TCRdb lists TRBD1, though no DNA is available to test this call. This CDR3 comprises 15 residues. The germline gives CDR1 MGHDK, CDR2 SYGVNS. The CDR3 sequence: CASKGKTGTGYEQYF.

According to its frequency, this clonotype is medium-sized. This chain's CDR3 is CASSLAGTGDTGELFF. This sequence joins TRBV7-9 and TRBJ2-2; TCRdb lists TRBD1, though no DNA is available to test this call. Germline CDR1 reads SEHNR; CDR2 reads FQNEAQ (reference sequence). The length of the CDR3 is 16 residues.

The CDR3 reads CASSQDEAGVYEQYF. The V call is TRBV3-1, the J call TRBJ2-7; there is no DNA to check the TCRdb D call of TRBD2. CDR3 length: 15 amino acids. Per germline, CDR1 LGHDT and CDR2 YNNKEL (reference sequence).

Measured by frequency, this clonotype is medium-sized. The chain employs TRBV27 and TRBJ1-4. This CDR3 is 13 amino acids long. Germline assignment: CDR1 MNHEY and CDR2 SMNVEV (reference sequence). Here the CDR3 reads CASSLGSSGKLFF.

The rearrangement uses TRBV27 and TRBJ1-1; TCRdb's D call of TRBD1 is untestable without DNA. Per germline, CDR1 MNHEY and CDR2 SMNVEV (reference sequence). The CDR3 loop spans 15 amino acids. CDR3 loop: CASSLRQGLDTEAFF.

The chain combines TRBV29-1 with TRBJ2-4; TCRdb gives TRBD2 as the D gene, but with no DNA this cannot be confirmed. The CDR3 is 13 amino acids. Germline loops: CDR1 SQVTM, CDR2 ANQGSEA. The CDR3 is CSAWDFQGDIQYF.

J is TRBJ2-3 and V is TRBV29-1. The CDR3 consists of 14 residues. Germline V CDR1 and CDR2: SQVTM, ANQGSEA. CDR3 region: CSVDLAVTTDTQYF.

This clonotype is called medium-sized based on its frequency. The rearrangement links TRBV19 to TRBJ2-7; TCRdb designates TRBD2, a call that cannot be tested without DNA. CDR1 is LNHDA and CDR2 is SQIVND in the germline V gene (reference sequence). This CDR3 is built from 14 residues. CDR3 loop: CASRGLAADYEQYF.

The V gene is TRBV29-1, the J gene TRBJ2-5; no DNA is available, so the TRBD2 call from TCRdb remains unchecked. From germline, CDR1 is SQVTM and CDR2 ANQGSEA. CDR3 size: 14 residues. CDR3 sequence: CSVEGQGRLETQYF. The variable domain in full, completed from reference TRBV29-1 and TRBJ2-5, reads SAVISQKPSRDICQRGTSLTIQCQVDSQVTMMFWYRQQPGQSLTLIATANQGSEATYESGFVIDKFPISRPNLTFSTLTVSNMSPEDSSIYLCSVEGQGRLETQYFGPGTRLLVL.

This chain links TRBV2 with TRBJ2-1; the TCRdb call, TRBD1, lacks DNA for checking. The CDR3 has 17 amino acids. Germline values: CDR1 SNHLY, CDR2 FYNNEI. The CDR3 spells CASSGPNRDRGPNEQFF.

Considering frequency, this clonotype is medium-sized (0.01 to 0.1%). The V gene is TRBV5-1, the J gene TRBJ2-1. This CDR3 has 13 residues. Germline V gene data show CDR1 as SGHRS and CDR2 as YFSETQ. CDR3 sequence reads: CASSSQAYNEQFF.

This chain connects TRBV29-1 to TRBJ2-7; TCRdb calls TRBD2, which cannot be checked without DNA. This CDR3 is built from 13 residues. Germline CDR1 reads SQVTM; CDR2 reads ANQGSEA. The CDR3 loop is CSVAEDYTYEQYF.

This sequence joins TRBV29-1 and TRBJ2-7; as DNA is missing, the TRBD1 call by TCRdb cannot be tested. This CDR3 is built from 14 residues. CDR1 is SQVTM, CDR2 ANQGSEA, per germline. The CDR3 sequence is CSVGSPTGSYEQYF.

The rearrangement joins TRBV29-1 to TRBJ2-7; TCRdb picks TRBD1, but there is no DNA to check that call. Germline-derived CDR1 and CDR2 are SQVTM and ANQGSEA. The CDR3 loop spans 13 amino acids. This CDR3 reads CSVEVSGSYEQYF.

The chain uses TRBV25-1 and TRBJ1-5. CDR3 length: 14 amino acids. Germline CDR1 MGHDK, CDR2 SYGVNS. The CDR3 region is CASSESGSNQPQHF.